The 25 T cell receptor beta chains reported below all come from one sample, sequenced in a study of regulatory T cells in long-lasting Graves disease. Regarding time point: persistent/refractory GD, antithyroid drugs over 5 years with positive TRAb. Scientists built the TCR library using RNA that was extracted from PBMCs. Building the TCR beta libraries relied on iRepertoire HTBI primers, and CDR3 regions underwent Arm-PCR. One entry per CDR3 protein, called by TCRdb with MiXCR from the multiplex PCR reads. The table shows about 430,000 distinct CDR3 sequences, with 21% occurring only once. Here the sequenced sample was peripheral blood mononuclear cells (PBMCs), taken when the disease was refractory, from a patient treated with antithyroid drugs. The receptors stem from a female donor with Graves disease.

This clonotype was counted between two and nine times. This rearrangement joins TRBV7-9 to TRBJ2-1; D unresolved. Per germline, CDR1 SEHNR and CDR2 FQNEAQ (reference sequence). V lost 5 bases and J 0 bases, leaving 11 bases between the germline ends. The CDR3 is made up of 15 amino acids. The CDR3 here is CASSPGRSSYNEQFF. CDR3 DNA: TGTGCCAGCAGCCCAGGTCGAAGCTCCTACAATGAGCAGTTCTTC.

This clonotype showed up just a few times. The V and J genes are TRBV6-1 and TRBJ1-1; D unclear. Trimming left V 7 bases short and J 10 bases short, with 19 bases between. The CDR3 consists of 13 residues. CDR1 MNHNS and CDR2 SASEGT come from the germline V gene. For the CDR3, the DNA is TGTGCCAGCACCCCACGGGCTCGGCGGCGAGCTTTCTTT. Translating it yields CASTPRARRRAFF.

The rearrangement joins TRBV28 to TRBJ2-7; 8 bases agree with TRBD1. After removal of 5 bases from V and 4 bases from J, the junction contained 13 bases not matched to a gene. Germline V gene data show CDR1 as MDHEN and CDR2 as SYDVKM. The CDR3 is made up of 16 amino acids. As DNA, the CDR3 is TGTGCCAGCAGTCGAGCGACAGGGGCCCTTTTTTACGAGCAGTACTTC. It codes for CASSRATGALFYEQYF.

The chain carries TRBV15 and TRBJ1-6; D gene uncertain. V shed 4 bases and J shed 7 bases, with 17 bases lying between them. Germline V gene sequence: CDR1 LNHNV, CDR2 YYDKDF (reference sequence). This CDR3 has 16 amino acids. The CDR3 loop reads CATSTDAWGMNSPLHF. The CDR3 DNA reads as TGTGCCACCAGCACCGACGCATGGGGAATGAATTCACCCCTCCACTTT.

This clonotype was seen many times. This sequence joins TRBV28 and TRBJ2-5; D tentatively fits TRBD1 or TRBD2 (5 bases each). CDR1 is MDHEN, CDR2 SYDVKM, per germline. CDR3 size: 14 residues. Trimming shortened V by 6 bases and J by 4 bases, and 15 bases separated the two germline ends. The CDR3 protein is CASSRPGTRETQYF. The CDR3, as DNA: TGTGCCAGCAGCCGCCCTGGGACCCGAGAGACCCAGTACTTC.

Of note for this clonotype: Compared with germline, one end of the junction differs, possibly owing to a read error. V and J are TRBV11-2 and TRBJ2-1; 8 nucleotides align to TRBD2. This CDR3 has 15 residues. The V gene's germline CDR1 is SGHAT and CDR2 FQNNGV. As DNA, the CDR3 is TGTGCCAGCAGCCTAGAAGCGGGAGTGGACAATGAGCAGTTCTTC. Amino acid sequence: CASSLEAGVDNEQFF.

Ten or more counts support this clonotype. V is TRBV19 and J is TRBJ2-2, with a tentative D call TRBD2 (5 bases). Deletions cut 2 bases from V and 6 bases from J, with 10 bases between. Germline assignment: CDR1 LNHDA and CDR2 SQIVND (reference sequence). CDR3 size: 14 residues. The CDR3 sequence is CASSITGSAGELFF. CDR3 nucleotides: TGTGCCAGTAGTATAACTGGGAGCGCCGGGGAGCTGTTTTTT.

The sample holds many counts of this clonotype. The chain is built from TRBV27 and TRBJ1-1, with D possibly being TRBD1 (5 bases). V was shortened by 2 bases and J by 3 bases, with 13 bases between the two germline ends. Germline V lookup: CDR1 MNHEY, CDR2 SMNVEV (reference sequence). This CDR3 is 15 amino acids long. The CDR3 DNA reads TGTGCCAGCAGTTTACGTCCAGGGTGGTACACTGAAGCTTTCTTT. As protein: CASSLRPGWYTEAFF.

The table lists this clonotype with a few counts. V is TRBV4-1 and J is TRBJ1-2; 8 bases are shared with TRBD1. With V trimmed by 2 bases and J by 8 bases, 4 bases remained unmatched. The length of the CDR3 is 13 residues. Germline lookup yields CDR1 MGHRA and CDR2 YSYEKL. The CDR3 sequence: CASSQQGAQGYTF. CDR3 in DNA: TGCGCCAGCAGCCAACAGGGGGCACAGGGCTACACCTTC.

The chain carries TRBV27 and TRBJ2-6; D is unclear. The CDR3 is made up of 15 amino acids. Trimming pared 2 bases from V and 10 bases from J, leaving 15 bases between. Germline assignment: CDR1 MNHEY and CDR2 SMNVEV (reference sequence). The CDR3 DNA sequence: TGTGCCAGCAGTTTAGCCCCAGACATCCTAAACGTCCTGACTTTC. Its protein product is CASSLAPDILNVLTF.

This clonotype was observed at least ten times. CDR3: CASSLDSGRDTYEQYF. The CDR3 nucleotides read TGTGCCAGCAGCTTAGACAGCGGGAGGGATACCTACGAGCAGTACTTC. V and J are TRBV11-2 and TRBJ2-7, with TRBD2 identical over 10 bases. J lost 2 bases, V lost 0 bases, and 4 bases had no gene match. Germline values: CDR1 SGHAT, CDR2 FQNNGV. CDR3 size: 16 residues.

The rearrangement joins TRBV10-3 to TRBJ2-7; possibly TRBD1 for D (5 bases). CDR3 length: 14 amino acids. Trimming left V 6 bases short and J 1 base short, with 13 bases between. The germline V gene encodes CDR1 ENHRY and CDR2 SYGVKD. CDR3 in DNA: TGTGCCATCAGAAGGGGCCCCGAATCCTACGAGCAGTACTTC. It specifies CAIRRGPESYEQYF.

This clonotype was seen ten or more times. J is TRBJ1-5 and V is TRBV28, with D uncertain. Trimming left V 5 bases short and J 7 bases short, with 12 bases between. Germline-derived CDR1 and CDR2 are MDHEN and SYDVKM. The CDR3 spans 13 residues. CDR3 in DNA: TGTGCCAGCAGTGGAGGGTTGCGACAGCCCCAGCATTTT. This codes for CASSGGLRQPQHF.

This clonotype occurred a few times. The rearrangement links TRBV20-1 to TRBJ2-2; 10 positions match TRBD2. V lost 6 bases to trimming and J lost 4 bases; unmatched junction nucleotides: 8. CDR1 and CDR2 from the germline V gene are DFQATT and SNEGSKA (reference sequence). This CDR3 contains 15 residues. DNA for the CDR3: TGCAGTGCACCAAGCGGGAGGGCCGGCACCGGGGAGCTGTTTTTT. The encoded protein is CSAPSGRAGTGELFF.

This clonotype has at least ten counts. This rearrangement joins TRBV28 to TRBJ1-6; the D is unclear. The length of the CDR3 is 14 residues. Germline loops: CDR1 MDHEN, CDR2 SYDVKM. The V gene lost 6 bases and the J gene lost 7 bases, with 13 bases spanning the gap. CDR3 amino acids: CASSPDTGNSPLHF. CDR3 DNA sequence: TGTGCCAGCAGCCCAGACACTGGCAATTCACCCCTCCACTTT.

The chain couples TRBV4-1 to TRBJ1-2; the match to TRBD1 covers 7 bases. This CDR3 is 12 amino acids long. With 5 bases clipped from V and 8 bases from J, the junction kept 5 bases outside the gene matches. From germline, CDR1 is MGHRA and CDR2 YSYEKL. CDR3 amino acids: CASSDRAWGYTF. CDR3 DNA sequence: TGCGCCAGCAGCGACAGGGCGTGGGGCTACACCTTC.

The chain carries TRBV18 and TRBJ1-2; the D is unclear. Trimming removed 3 bases at V and 2 bases at J, with 7 bases between. The CDR3 extends over 13 amino acids. Germline loops: CDR1 KGHSH, CDR2 LQKENI. The CDR3 sequence: CASSPEGNYGYTF. The CDR3 nucleotides are TGTGCCAGCTCACCGGAGGGAAACTATGGCTACACCTTC.

This clonotype was counted at least ten times. The V gene is TRBV12-3 or TRBV12-4, the J gene TRBJ1-1; D gene uncertain. The CDR3 is 15 amino acids. The V gene lost 2 bases and the J gene lost 3 bases, with 13 bases spanning the gap. The CDR3 spells CASSLRPPVDTEAFF. In DNA form, the CDR3 reads TGTGCCAGCAGTTTACGGCCACCCGTCGACACTGAAGCTTTCTTT.

The CDR3 DNA is TGTGCCAGCAGTCCCCATCCGACAGAGACGTATGGCTACACCTTC. It translates to CASSPHPTETYGYTF. V gene TRBV9 combines with J gene TRBJ1-2; tentatively, D is TRBD1 (5 bases). The CDR3 extends over 15 amino acids. The V gene's germline CDR1 is SGDLS and CDR2 YYNGEE. Trimming took off 5 bases at V and 5 bases at J, with 19 bases between the two ends.

This sequence joins TRBV18 and TRBJ2-3, with D hard to call. This CDR3 region has 15 residues. Trimming took 0 bases from V and 0 from J, leaving 7 bases between them. CDR1 is KGHSH, CDR2 LQKENI, per germline. DNA of the CDR3: TGTGCCAGCTCACCACCTTCCATTAGCACAGATACGCAGTATTTT. Protein sequence: CASSPPSISTDTQYF.

A single count supports this clonotype. V usage is TRBV29-1 and J usage is TRBJ2-3; TRBD2 matches 13 bases. The trim removed 5 bases at V and 1 base at J, leaving 18 bases unmatched. This CDR3 has 20 amino acids. CDR1 and CDR2 from the germline V gene are SQVTM and ANQGSEA. CDR3 DNA sequence: TGCAGCGTTCTTCCCCCCTCACTAGCGGGAGGGCGGGTACGCACAGATACGCAGTATTTT. This codes for CSVLPPSLAGGRVRTDTQYF.

Many counts were recorded for this clonotype. This chain connects TRBV12-5 to TRBJ2-7, with D possibly matching TRBD2 (6 bases). Germline CDR1 LGHNT, CDR2 FRNRAP. V lost 3 bases and J lost 2, with 17 bases in between. The CDR3 has 16 residues. The CDR3 DNA sequence: TGTGCTAGTGGTTTTTCTACGGAGGGGAAACCCTACGAGCAGTACTTC. This codes for CASGFSTEGKPYEQYF.

A word on this clonotype: Since the CDR3 does not end with the conserved phenylalanine or tryptophan, this likely comes from a read error. The chain joins TRBV15 to TRBJ2-7; D is unclear. Trimming pared 0 bases from V and 6 bases from J, leaving 9 bases between. The CDR3 is 13 amino acids. Germline values: CDR1 LNHNV, CDR2 YYDKDF (reference sequence). CDR3: CATSREFPGEQYS. The CDR3 DNA reads TGTGCCACCAGCAGAGAATTCCCCGGCGAGCAGTACTCC.

This clonotype occurred a few times. The rearrangement links TRBV30 to TRBJ2-2; D may be TRBD1 or TRBD2 (6 bases each). Germline V gene lookup returns CDR1 GTSNPN and CDR2 SVGIG (reference sequence). Between the trimmed V and J ends, which lost 0 bases and 3 bases, there was a span of 23 bases. The CDR3 is 19 amino acids. This CDR3 is CAWSVRGLGIRGYTGELFF. CDR3 DNA sequence: TGTGCCTGGAGTGTCCGGGGGCTTGGGATCCGGGGTTACACCGGGGAGCTGTTTTTT.

This clonotype was detected once. A read error is possible here, since a much larger clone lies one base away. The chain employs TRBV5-8 and TRBJ1-2; 7 bases match TRBD1. Germline-derived CDR1 and CDR2 are SGHTS and YDEGEE. Trimming took 4 bases from V and 6 from J; bases not matched to a gene: 6. The CDR3 totals 13 residues. The CDR3 protein is CASSPRDSDGYTF. The CDR3 bases are TGTGCCAGCAGCCCCCGGGACAGCGATGGCTACACCTTC.